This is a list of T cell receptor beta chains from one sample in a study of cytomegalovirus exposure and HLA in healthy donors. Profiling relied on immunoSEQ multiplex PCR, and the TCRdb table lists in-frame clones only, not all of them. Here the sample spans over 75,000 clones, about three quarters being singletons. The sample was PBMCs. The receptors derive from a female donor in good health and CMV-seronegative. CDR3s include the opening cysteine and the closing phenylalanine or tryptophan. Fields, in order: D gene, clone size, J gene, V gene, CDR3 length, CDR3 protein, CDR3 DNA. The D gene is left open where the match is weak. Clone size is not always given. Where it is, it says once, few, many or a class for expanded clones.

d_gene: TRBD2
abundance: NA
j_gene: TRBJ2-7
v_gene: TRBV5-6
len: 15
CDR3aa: CASSRLAGGTYEQYF
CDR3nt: TGTGCCAGCAGCCGACTAGCGGGAGGTACCTACGAGCAGTACTTC

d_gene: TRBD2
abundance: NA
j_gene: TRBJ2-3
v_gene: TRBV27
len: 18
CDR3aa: CASSQSPPQRELTDTQYF
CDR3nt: TGTGCCAGCAGCCAAAGCCCCCCTCAGCGGGAGTTAACAGATACGCAGTATTTT

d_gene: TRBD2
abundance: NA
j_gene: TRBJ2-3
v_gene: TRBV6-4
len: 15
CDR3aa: CASSETSGDTDTQYF
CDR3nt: TGTGCCAGCAGTGAAACTAGCGGAGACACAGATACGCAGTATTTT

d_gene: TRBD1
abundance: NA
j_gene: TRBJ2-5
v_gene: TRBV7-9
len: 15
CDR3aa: CASSLGQGVGETQYF
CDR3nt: TGTGCCAGCAGCTTAGGACAGGGGGTAGGGGAGACCCAGTACTTC

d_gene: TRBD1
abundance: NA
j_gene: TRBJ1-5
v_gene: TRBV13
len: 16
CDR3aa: CASSFGQGKGNQPQHF
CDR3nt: TGTGCCAGCAGCTTTGGACAGGGCAAGGGTAATCAGCCCCAGCATTTT

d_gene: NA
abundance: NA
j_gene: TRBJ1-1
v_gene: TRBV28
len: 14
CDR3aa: CASSLGGPNTEAFF
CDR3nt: TGTGCCAGCAGTTTGGGAGGACCGAACACTGAAGCTTTCTTT

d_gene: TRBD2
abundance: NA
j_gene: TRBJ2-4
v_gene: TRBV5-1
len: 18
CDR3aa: CASSFLAGGPGAKNIQYF
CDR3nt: TGCGCCAGCAGCTTTCTAGCGGGAGGGCCGGGGGCCAAAAACATTCAGTACTTC

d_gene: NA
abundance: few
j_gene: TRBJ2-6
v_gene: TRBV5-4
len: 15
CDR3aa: CASSDYRAGANVLTF
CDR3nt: TGTGCCAGCAGCGACTACAGGGCTGGGGCCAACGTCCTGACTTTC

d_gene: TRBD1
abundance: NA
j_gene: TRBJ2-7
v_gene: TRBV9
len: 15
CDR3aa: CASSVGGQGTYEQYF
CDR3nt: TGTGCCAGCAGCGTAGGGGGACAGGGAACCTACGAGCAGTACTTC

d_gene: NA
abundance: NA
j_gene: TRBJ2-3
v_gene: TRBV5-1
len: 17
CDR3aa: CASSLAGQSASTDTQYF
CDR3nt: TGCGCCAGCAGCTTGGCCGGACAGAGCGCTAGCACAGATACGCAGTATTTT

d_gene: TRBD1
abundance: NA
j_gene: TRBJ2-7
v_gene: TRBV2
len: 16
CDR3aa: CASSPGTGMTRYEQYF
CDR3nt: TGTGCCAGCAGCCCCGGGACAGGGATGACCCGCTACGAGCAGTACTTC

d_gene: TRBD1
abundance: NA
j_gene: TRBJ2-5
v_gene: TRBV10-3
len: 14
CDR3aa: CASSFQGARETQYF
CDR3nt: TGTGCCAGCAGTTTCCAGGGGGCGCGGGAGACCCAGTACTTC

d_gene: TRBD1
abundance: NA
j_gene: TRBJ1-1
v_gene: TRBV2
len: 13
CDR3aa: CANTTGKGTEAFF
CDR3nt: TGTGCCAATACGACAGGGAAGGGGACTGAAGCTTTCTTT

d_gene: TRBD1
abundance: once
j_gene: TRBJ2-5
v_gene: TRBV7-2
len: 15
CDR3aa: CASSLARSGGETQYF
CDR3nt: TGTGCCAGCAGCTTAGCGCGGTCAGGGGGTGAGACCCAGTACTTC

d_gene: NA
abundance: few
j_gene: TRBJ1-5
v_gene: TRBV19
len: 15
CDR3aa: CASTQNTGPNQPQHF
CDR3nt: TGTGCCAGTACCCAAAATACAGGACCCAATCAGCCCCAGCATTTT

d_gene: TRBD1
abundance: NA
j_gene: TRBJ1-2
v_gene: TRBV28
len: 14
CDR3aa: CASSSQDRPHGYTF
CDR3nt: TGTGCCAGCAGTTCCCAGGACAGGCCCCATGGCTACACCTTC

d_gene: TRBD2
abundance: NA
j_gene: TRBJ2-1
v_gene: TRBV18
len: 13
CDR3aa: CASSPTSGDEQFF
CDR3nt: TGTGCCAGCTCACCGACTAGCGGAGATGAGCAGTTCTTC

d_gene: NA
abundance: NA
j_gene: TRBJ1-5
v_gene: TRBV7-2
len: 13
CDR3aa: CASSLGWARPQHF
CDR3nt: TGTGCCAGCAGCTTAGGATGGGCTCGGCCCCAGCATTTT

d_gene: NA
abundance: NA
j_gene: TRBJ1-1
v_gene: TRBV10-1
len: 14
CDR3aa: CASSELLGGTEAFF
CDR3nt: TGCGCCAGCAGTGAACTCCTCGGGGGCACTGAAGCTTTCTTT

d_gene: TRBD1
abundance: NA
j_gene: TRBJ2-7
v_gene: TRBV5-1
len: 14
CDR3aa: CASSSRTGDFEQYF
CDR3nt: TGCGCCAGCAGCTCTCGGACAGGGGATTTCGAGCAGTACTTC

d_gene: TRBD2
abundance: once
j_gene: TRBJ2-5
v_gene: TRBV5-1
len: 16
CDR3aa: CASSLDGRGGPGTQYF
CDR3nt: TGCGCCAGCAGCTTGGATGGTCGGGGGGGGCCGGGGACCCAGTACTTC

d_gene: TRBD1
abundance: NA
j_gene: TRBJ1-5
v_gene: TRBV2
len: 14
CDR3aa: CASSTTGGDQPQHF
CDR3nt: TGTGCCAGCAGCACGACAGGGGGCGATCAGCCCCAGCATTTT

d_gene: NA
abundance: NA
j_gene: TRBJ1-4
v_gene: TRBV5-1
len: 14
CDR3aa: CASSLGQRGEKLFF
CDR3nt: TGCGCCAGCAGCTTGGGACAAAGGGGGGAAAAACTGTTTTTT

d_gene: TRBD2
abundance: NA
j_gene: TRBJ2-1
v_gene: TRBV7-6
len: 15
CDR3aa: CASSLRGRAVDEQFF
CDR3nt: TGTGCCAGCAGCTTACGCGGGAGGGCAGTCGATGAGCAGTTCTTC

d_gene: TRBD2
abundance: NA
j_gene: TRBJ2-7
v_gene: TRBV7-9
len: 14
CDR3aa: CASSPSGIHYEQYF
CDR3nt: TGTGCCAGCAGCCCCAGCGGGATCCACTACGAGCAGTACTTC

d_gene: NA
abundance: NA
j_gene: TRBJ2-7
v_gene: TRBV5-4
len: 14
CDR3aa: CASSPAGQFYEQYF
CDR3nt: TGTGCCAGCAGCCCCGCCGGACAGTTCTACGAGCAGTACTTC

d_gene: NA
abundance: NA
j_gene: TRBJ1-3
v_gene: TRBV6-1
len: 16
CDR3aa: CASSETHFDSGNTIYF
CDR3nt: TGTGCCAGCAGTGAAACCCACTTTGACTCTGGAAACACCATATATTTT

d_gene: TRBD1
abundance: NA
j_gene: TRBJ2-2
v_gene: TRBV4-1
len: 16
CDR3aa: CASSQPGTGGPGELFF
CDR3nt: TGCGCCAGCAGCCAACCCGGGACAGGGGGCCCCGGGGAGCTGTTTTTT

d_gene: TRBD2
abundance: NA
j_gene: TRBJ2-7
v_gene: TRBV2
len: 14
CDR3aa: CASDSGGTSYEQYF
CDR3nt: TGTGCCAGCGATAGCGGGGGGACTTCCTACGAGCAGTACTTC

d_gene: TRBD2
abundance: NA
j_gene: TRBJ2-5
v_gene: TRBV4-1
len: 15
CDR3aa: CASSQELAGQETQYF
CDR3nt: TGCGCCAGCAGCCAAGAACTAGCGGGACAAGAGACCCAGTACTTC

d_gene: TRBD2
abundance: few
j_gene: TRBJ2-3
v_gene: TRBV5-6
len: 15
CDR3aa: CASSLGLAGADTQYF
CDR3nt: TGTGCCAGCAGCTTGGGCCTAGCGGGGGCAGATACGCAGTATTTT

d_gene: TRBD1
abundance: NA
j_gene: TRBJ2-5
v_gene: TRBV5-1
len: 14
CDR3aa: CASSLRGPKETQYF
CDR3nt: TGCGCCAGCAGCTTGAGGGGGCCAAAAGAGACCCAGTACTTC

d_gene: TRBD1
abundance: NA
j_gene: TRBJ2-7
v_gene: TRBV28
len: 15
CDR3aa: CASSPSPGTGVEQYF
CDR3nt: TGTGCCAGCAGTCCAAGTCCCGGGACAGGGGTCGAGCAGTACTTC

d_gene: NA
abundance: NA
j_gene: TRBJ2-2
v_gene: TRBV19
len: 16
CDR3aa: CASSITGTLNTGELFF
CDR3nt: TGTGCCAGTAGTATCACCGGGACTTTGAACACCGGGGAGCTGTTTTTT

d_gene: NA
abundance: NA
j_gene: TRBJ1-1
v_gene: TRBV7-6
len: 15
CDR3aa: CASSPKGGVDTEAFF
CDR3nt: TGTGCCAGCAGCCCCAAGGGGGGGGTGGACACTGAAGCTTTCTTT

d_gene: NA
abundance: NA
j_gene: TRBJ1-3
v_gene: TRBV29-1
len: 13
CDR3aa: CSVGVGSGNTIYF
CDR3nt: TGCAGCGTGGGCGTAGGCTCTGGAAACACCATATATTTT

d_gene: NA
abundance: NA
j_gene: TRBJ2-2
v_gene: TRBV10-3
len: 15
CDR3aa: CAISDQVANTGELFF
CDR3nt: TGTGCCATCAGTGACCAGGTAGCGAACACCGGGGAGCTGTTTTTT

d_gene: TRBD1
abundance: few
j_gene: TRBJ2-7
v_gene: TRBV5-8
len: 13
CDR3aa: CASSPDRFSEQYF
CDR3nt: TGTGCCAGCAGCCCGGACAGGTTTTCCGAGCAGTACTTC

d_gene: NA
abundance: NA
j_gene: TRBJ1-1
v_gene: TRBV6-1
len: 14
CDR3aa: CASRAGIPVIEAFF
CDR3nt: TGTGCCAGCAGGGCCGGGATCCCGGTCATCGAAGCTTTCTTT

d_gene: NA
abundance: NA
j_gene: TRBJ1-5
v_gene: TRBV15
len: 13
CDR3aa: CATSRGGNQPQHF
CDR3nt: TGTGCCACCAGCAGAGGAGGTAATCAGCCCCAGCATTTT

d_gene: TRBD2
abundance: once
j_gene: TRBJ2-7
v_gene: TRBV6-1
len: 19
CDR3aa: CASSEGQIGTSGRAYEQYF
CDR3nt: TGTGCCAGCAGTGAGGGACAAATCGGGACTAGCGGGAGGGCCTACGAGCAGTACTTC

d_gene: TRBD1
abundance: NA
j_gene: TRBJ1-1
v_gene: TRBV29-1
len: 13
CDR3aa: CSSGTVGTTEAFF
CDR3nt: TGCAGCTCAGGGACAGTCGGGACCACCGAAGCTTTCTTT

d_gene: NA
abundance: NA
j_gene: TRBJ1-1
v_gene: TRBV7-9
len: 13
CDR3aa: CASSLDRDGEAFF
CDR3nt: TGTGCCAGCAGCTTAGACAGGGATGGTGAAGCTTTCTTT

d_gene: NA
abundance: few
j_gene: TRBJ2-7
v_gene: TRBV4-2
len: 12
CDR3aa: CASSQVAGEQYF
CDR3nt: TGTGCCAGCAGCCAAGTCGCGGGCGAGCAGTACTTC

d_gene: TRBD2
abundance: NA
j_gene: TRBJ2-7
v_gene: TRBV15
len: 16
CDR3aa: CATSSGAGGQDYEQYF
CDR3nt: TGTGCCACCAGCTCAGGGGCGGGAGGGCAGGACTACGAGCAGTACTTC

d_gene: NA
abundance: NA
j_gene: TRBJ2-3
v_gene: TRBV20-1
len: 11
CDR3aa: CSPLGTDTQYF
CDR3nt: TGCAGCCCACTCGGCACAGATACGCAGTATTTT

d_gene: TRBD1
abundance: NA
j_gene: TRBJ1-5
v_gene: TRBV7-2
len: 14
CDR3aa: CASSPGTANQPQHF
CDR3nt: TGTGCCAGCAGCCCTGGGACAGCTAATCAGCCCCAGCATTTT

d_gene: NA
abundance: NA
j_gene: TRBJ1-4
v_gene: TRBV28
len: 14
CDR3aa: CASMGPTTNEKLFF
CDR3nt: TGTGCCAGCATGGGGCCCACAACTAATGAAAAACTGTTTTTT